The clone carrying this T cell receptor beta chain was counted a few times. Its antigen remains unidentified. This CDR3 spans 12 amino acids. V lost 3 bases to trimming and J lost 8 bases, with 10 bases between them. Germline V gene lookup returns CDR1 SGHVS and CDR2 FQNEAQ. This specimen belongs to a study of response to subunit inactivated influenza vaccine. Study outcomes and limitations: After each seasonal influenza vaccination, few new T cells are recruited, the authors suggested.

From the RT-PCR reads, TCRdb called clonotypes with MiXCR, one entry per CDR3 protein. The top ten hold roughly 10% of the sample, which has 610,000 or so distinct CDR3 sequences, around 13% seen once. The J gene is TRBJ2-5, the V gene TRBV7-8, with D perhaps assigned TRBD1 or TRBD2 (5 bases each). The input for sequencing was PBMCs from blood, taken about 11 days after vaccination. This clonotype was obtained from a man between 50 and 59 years old who received an inactivated influenza vaccine. The CDR3 sequence is CASSFGDPTQYF. For the CDR3, the DNA is TGTGCCAGCAGCTTCGGGGACCCTACCCAGTACTTC.